The next 3 T cell receptor beta chains were all read from a single sample in a study of tumor-infiltrating lymphocytes in primary liver carcinoma. Extraction also yielded germline DNA, while blood RNA was obtained from unsorted whole blood. cDNA specific to TCR beta was made from about 550 ng of total RNA, with a constant-region primer employed for priming. Three-round nested multiplex PCR performed with slightly modified ARM-PCR produced the TCR beta libraries. Two initial PCR rounds of ten to eleven cycles each paired TRBV1-TRBV30 forward primers with a C-beta reverse primer. TCRdb reprocessed the multiplex PCR reads with MiXCR, giving one entry per CDR3 protein. The sample consists of about 180,000 distinct CDR3 sequences, about 60% of them appearing once. The sequencing sample was made of peripheral blood. These receptors all come from a man aged 35-49 years with primary liver carcinoma and hepatitis B virus infection.

This clonotype came up many times. CDR3 loop: CASSLVGSGSQTEQFF. The CDR3 bases are TGTGCCAGCAGCTTAGTGGGTAGCGGGAGCCAAACCGAGCAGTTCTTC. The rearrangement uses TRBV11-2 and TRBJ2-1; TRBD2 agrees at 9 bases. The V and J ends lost 1 base and 10 bases, in that order; junction bases with no gene match: 11. CDR1 and CDR2 from the germline V gene are SGHAT and FQNNGV. This CDR3 has 16 residues.

The table lists this clonotype with many counts. This chain connects TRBV11-1 to TRBJ2-1, with D tentatively TRBD1 (5 bases). Germline lookup yields CDR1 SGHAT and CDR2 FQDESV (reference sequence). Trimming took 1 base from V and 10 from J, leaving 11 bases between them. This CDR3 contains 13 residues. CDR3 sequence: CASSLDLGREQFF. The DNA of the CDR3 is TGTGCCAGCAGCTTAGACCTGGGGCGGGAGCAGTTCTTC.

The chain employs TRBV29-1 and TRBJ2-5; 8 nucleotides match TRBD1. Germline V CDR1 and CDR2: SQVTM, ANQGSEA. The CDR3 length is 13 residues. V dropped 7 bases and J dropped 5; count of bases not matched to a gene: 9. In nucleotides, the CDR3 is TGCAGCGCCCACGGACAGGGTGGGGAGACCCAGTACTTC. It is translated as CSAHGQGGETQYF.